The 4 T cell receptor beta chains below come from one sample, sequenced in a study of shared clonotypes between healthy human individuals. Assay used: immunoSEQ multiplex PCR; TCRdb lists only in-frame clones, some missing. The repertoire holds hundreds of thousands of clones, with roughly 95% as singletons. Selected positively for CCR7 and CD45RO-negative, naive CD8 cells excluded terminally differentiated effector memory CD45RA+ cells. Sequences were obtained from naive CD8+ T cells sorted from blood. These receptors all come from a woman aged 30 to 39 in good health.

V and J are TRBV6-1 and TRBJ1-5; D call uncertain. CDR1 and CDR2 from the germline V gene are MNHNS and SASEGT. This CDR3 is 15 amino acids long. Trimming took 4 bases from V and 0 from J, leaving 10 bases between them. As DNA, the CDR3 is TGTGCCAGCAGTGTACCAGTTTATAGCAATCAGCCCCAGCATTTT. It yields the protein CASSVPVYSNQPQHF.

The rearrangement links TRBV5-1 to TRBJ2-5; 10 positions agree with TRBD2. Unmatched junction bases numbered 8, after V lost 5 bases and J lost 4 bases. From germline, CDR1 is SGHRS and CDR2 YFSETQ. This CDR3 is built from 15 residues. CDR3 nucleotide sequence: TGCGCCAGCAGAGCGGGAGGGGGGCGCGTAGAGACCCAGTACTTC. Encoded protein: CASRAGGGRVETQYF.

V gene TRBV5-6 combines with J gene TRBJ2-1, with 7 positions matching TRBD1. There are 16 residues in the CDR3. Germline V gene sequence: CDR1 SGHDT, CDR2 YYEEEE. Trimming at V came to 2 bases and at J to 5 bases, leaving 10 bases not matched to a gene. The CDR3 here is CASSFSIRDSHNEQFF. The CDR3 DNA is TGTGCCAGCAGCTTTTCGATCCGGGACAGTCACAATGAGCAGTTCTTC.

The chain links TRBV28 to TRBJ2-7, with D perhaps TRBD2 (6 bases). In germline, CDR1 is MDHEN, CDR2 SYDVKM. The CDR3 sequence is 15 residues long. The V end lost 1 base, the J end lost 3 bases, and 13 bases lay between the germline ends. The CDR3 sequence: CASSLSGLASYEQYF. The DNA of the CDR3 is TGTGCCAGCAGTTTATCAGGGCTAGCGAGCTACGAGCAGTACTTC.